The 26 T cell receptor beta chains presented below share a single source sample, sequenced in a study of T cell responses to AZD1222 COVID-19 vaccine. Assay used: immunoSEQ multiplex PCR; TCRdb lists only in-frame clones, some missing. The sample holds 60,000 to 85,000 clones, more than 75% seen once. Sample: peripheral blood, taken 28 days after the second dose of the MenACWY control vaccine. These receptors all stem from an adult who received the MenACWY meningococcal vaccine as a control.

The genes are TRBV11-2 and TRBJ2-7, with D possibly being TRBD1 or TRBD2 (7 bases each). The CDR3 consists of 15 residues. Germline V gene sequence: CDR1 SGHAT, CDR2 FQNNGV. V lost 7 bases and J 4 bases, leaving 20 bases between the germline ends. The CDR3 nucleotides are TGTGCCAGCACCCTCGAAAGCGGGACAGTATACGAGCAGTACTTC. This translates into CASTLESGTVYEQYF.

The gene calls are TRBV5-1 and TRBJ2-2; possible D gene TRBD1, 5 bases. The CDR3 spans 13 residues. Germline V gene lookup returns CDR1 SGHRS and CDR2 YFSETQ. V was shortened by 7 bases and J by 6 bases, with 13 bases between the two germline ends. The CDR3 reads CASLGPGPGELFF. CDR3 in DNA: TGCGCCAGCCTGGGGCCCGGGCCCGGGGAGCTGTTTTTT. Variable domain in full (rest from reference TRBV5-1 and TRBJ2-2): KAGVTQTPRYLIKTRGQQVTLSCSPISGHRSVSWYQQTPGQGLQFLFEYFSETQRNKGNFPGRFSGRQFSNSRSEMNVSTLELGDSALYLCASLGPGPGELFFGEGSRLTVL.

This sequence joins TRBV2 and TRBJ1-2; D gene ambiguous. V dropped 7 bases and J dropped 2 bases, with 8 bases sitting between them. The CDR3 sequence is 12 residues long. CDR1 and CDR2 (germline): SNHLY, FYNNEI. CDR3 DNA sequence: TGTGCCAGCAACGGTAACAACTATGGCTACACCTTC. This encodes CASNGNNYGYTF.

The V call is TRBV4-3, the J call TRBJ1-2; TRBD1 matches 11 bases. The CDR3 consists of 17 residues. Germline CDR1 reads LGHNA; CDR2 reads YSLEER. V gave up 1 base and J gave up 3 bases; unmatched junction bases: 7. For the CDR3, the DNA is TGCGCCAGCAGCCAAGGAACAGGGACAGGGGGACACTATGGCTACACCTTC. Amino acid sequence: CASSQGTGTGGHYGYTF.

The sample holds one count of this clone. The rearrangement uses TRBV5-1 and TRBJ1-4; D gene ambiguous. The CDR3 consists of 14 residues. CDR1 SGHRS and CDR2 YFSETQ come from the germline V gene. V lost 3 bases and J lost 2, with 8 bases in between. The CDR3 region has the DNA TGCGCCAGCAGCTCCGGCCTGACTAATGAAAAACTGTTTTTT. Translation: CASSSGLTNEKLFF.

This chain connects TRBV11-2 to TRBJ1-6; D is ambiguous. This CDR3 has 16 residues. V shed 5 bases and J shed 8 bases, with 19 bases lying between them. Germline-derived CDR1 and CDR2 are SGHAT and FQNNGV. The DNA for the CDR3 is TGTGCCAGCAGCGGACTGGAGGGTACTGTTTATTCACCCCTCCACTTT. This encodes CASSGLEGTVYSPLHF.

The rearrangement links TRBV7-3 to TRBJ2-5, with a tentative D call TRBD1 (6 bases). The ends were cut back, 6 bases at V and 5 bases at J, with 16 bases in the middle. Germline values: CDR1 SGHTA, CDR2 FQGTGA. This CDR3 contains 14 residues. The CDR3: CASSPDRSQETQYF. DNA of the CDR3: TGTGCCAGCAGTCCCGACAGGTCTCAGGAGACCCAGTACTTC. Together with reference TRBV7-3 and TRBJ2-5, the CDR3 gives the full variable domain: GAGVSQTPSNKVTEKGKYVELRCDPISGHTALYWYRQSLGQGPEFLIYFQGTGAADDSGLPNDRFFAVRPEGSVSTLKIQRTERGDSAVYLCASSPDRSQETQYFGPGTRLLVL.

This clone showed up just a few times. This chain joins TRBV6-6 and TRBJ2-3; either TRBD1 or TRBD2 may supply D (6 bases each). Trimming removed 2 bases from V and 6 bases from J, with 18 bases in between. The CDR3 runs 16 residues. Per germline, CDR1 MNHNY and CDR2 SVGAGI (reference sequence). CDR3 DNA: TGTGCCAGCAGTTACAATTGGCGGGGCCAGGGGGATACGCAGTATTTT. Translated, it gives CASSYNWRGQGDTQYF.

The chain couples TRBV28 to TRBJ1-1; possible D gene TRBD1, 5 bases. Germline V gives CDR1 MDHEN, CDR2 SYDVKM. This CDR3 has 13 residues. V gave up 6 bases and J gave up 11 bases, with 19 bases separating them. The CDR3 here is CASRNLPGGEAFF. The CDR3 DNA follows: TGTGCCAGCAGAAACCTGCCCGGGGGTGAGGCTTTCTTT. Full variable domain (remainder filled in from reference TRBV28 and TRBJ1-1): DVKVTQSSRYLVKRTGEKVFLECVQDMDHENMFWYRQDPGLGLRLIYFSYDVKMKEKGDIPEGYSVSREKKERFSLILESASTNQTSMYLCASRNLPGGEAFFGQGTRLTVV.

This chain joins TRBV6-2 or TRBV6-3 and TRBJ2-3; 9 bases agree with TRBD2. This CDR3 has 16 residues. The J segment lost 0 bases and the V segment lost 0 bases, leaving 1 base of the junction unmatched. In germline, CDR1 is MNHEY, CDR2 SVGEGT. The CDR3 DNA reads TGTGCCAGCAGTTACTCGACTAGCGGTAGCACAGATACGCAGTATTTT. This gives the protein CASSYSTSGSTDTQYF.

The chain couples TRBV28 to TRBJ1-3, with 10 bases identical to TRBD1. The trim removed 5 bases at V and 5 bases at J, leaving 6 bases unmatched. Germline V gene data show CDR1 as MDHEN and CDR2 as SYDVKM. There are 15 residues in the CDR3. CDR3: CASSRQGANRNTIYF. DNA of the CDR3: TGTGCCAGCAGTCGACAGGGGGCGAATAGAAACACCATATATTTT. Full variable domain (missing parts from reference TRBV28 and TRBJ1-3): DVKVTQSSRYLVKRTGEKVFLECVQDMDHENMFWYRQDPGLGLRLIYFSYDVKMKEKGDIPEGYSVSREKKERFSLILESASTNQTSMYLCASSRQGANRNTIYFGEGSWLTVV.

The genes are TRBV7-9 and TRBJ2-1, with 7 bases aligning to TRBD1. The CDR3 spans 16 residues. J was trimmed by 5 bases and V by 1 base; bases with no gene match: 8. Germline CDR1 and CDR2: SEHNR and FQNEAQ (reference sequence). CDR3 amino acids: CASSLDTGVAHNEQFF. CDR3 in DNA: TGTGCCAGCAGCTTAGACACAGGGGTGGCTCACAATGAGCAGTTCTTC.

For the CDR3, the DNA is TGTGCCAGCAGCCTGACAGGGGACTATGGCTACACCTTC. This gives the protein CASSLTGDYGYTF. The chain carries TRBV6-6 and TRBJ1-2; 8 bases are shared with TRBD1. Germline assignment: CDR1 MNHNY and CDR2 SVGAGI (reference sequence). The CDR3 runs 13 residues. V trimming: 6 bases; J trimming: 3 bases; junction bases outside the gene matches: 3.

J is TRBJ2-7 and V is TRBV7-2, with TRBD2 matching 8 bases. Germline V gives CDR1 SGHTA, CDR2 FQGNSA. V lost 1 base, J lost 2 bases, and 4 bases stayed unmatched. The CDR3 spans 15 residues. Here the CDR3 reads CASSLDPGLAYEQYF. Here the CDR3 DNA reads TGTGCCAGCAGCTTAGACCCGGGACTAGCCTACGAGCAGTACTTC. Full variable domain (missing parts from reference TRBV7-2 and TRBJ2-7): GAGVSQSPSNKVTEKGKDVELRCDPISGHTALYWYRQSLGQGLEFLIYFQGNSAPDKSGLPSDRFSAERTGGSVSTLTIQRTQQEDSAVYLCASSLDPGLAYEQYFGPGTRLTVT.

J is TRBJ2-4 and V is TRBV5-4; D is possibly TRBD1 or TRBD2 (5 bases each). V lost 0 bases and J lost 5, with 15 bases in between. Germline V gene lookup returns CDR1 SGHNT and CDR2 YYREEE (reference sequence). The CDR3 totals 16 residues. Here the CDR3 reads CASSLESRGPQNIQYF. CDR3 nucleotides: TGTGCCAGCAGCTTGGAAAGTAGGGGACCCCAAAACATTCAGTACTTC.

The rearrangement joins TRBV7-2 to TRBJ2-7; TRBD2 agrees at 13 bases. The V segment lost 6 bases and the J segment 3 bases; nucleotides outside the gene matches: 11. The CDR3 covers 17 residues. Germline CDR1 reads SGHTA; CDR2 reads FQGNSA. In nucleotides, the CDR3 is TGTGCCAGCAGGCAACGGGCACTAGCGGGGGGGGTCTACGAGCAGTACTTC. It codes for CASRQRALAGGVYEQYF.

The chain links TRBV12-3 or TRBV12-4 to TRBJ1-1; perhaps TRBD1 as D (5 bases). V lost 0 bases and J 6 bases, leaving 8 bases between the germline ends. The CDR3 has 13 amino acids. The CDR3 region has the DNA TGTGCCAGCAGTTTAGCGGCAGGGTCTGAAGCTTTCTTT. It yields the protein CASSLAAGSEAFF.

The CDR3 region is CASSNFRGMNTEAFF. DNA for the CDR3: TGTGCCAGCAGCAACTTCAGGGGGATGAACACTGAAGCTTTCTTT. The chain recombines TRBV7-9 with TRBJ1-1; the match to TRBD1 covers 7 bases. Germline CDR1 and CDR2: SEHNR and FQNEAQ (reference sequence). V dropped 5 bases and J dropped 0; count of bases not matched to a gene: 6. The CDR3 contains 15 residues.

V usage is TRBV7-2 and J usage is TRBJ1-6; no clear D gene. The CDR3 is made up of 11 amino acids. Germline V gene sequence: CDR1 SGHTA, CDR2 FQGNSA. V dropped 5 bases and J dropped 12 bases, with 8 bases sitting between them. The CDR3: CASSRRGPLHF. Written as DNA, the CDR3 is TGTGCCAGCAGCCGGCGCGGACCCCTCCACTTT.

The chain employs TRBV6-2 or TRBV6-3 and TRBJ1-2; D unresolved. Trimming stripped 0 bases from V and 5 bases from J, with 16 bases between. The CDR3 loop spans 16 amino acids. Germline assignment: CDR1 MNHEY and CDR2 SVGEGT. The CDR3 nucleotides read TGTGCCAGCAGTTACTCGAAACCCTCGGGATCGTATGGCTACACCTTC. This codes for CASSYSKPSGSYGYTF.

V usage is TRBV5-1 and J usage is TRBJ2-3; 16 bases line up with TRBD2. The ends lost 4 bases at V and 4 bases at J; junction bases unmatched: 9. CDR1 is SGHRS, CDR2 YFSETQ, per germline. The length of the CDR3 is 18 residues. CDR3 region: CASSKSGTSGGGPDTQYF. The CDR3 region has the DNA TGCGCCAGCAGCAAATCTGGGACTAGCGGGGGGGGCCCAGATACGCAGTATTTT.

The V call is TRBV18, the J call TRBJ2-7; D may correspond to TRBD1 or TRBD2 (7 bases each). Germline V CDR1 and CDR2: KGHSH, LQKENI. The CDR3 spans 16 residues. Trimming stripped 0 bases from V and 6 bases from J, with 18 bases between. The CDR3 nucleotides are TGTGCCAGCTCACCACCGGTAGTGGGCAGGGGGGGCGAGCAGTACTTC. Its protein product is CASSPPVVGRGGEQYF.

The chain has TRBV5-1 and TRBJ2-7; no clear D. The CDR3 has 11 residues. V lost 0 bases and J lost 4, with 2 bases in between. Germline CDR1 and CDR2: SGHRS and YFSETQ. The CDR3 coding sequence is TGCGCCAGCAGCTTGGGGTACGAGCAGTACTTC. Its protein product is CASSLGYEQYF.

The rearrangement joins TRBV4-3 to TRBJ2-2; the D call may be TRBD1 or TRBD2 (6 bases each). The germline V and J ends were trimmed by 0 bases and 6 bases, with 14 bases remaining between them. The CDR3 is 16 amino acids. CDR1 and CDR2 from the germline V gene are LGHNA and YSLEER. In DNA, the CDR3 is TGCGCCAGCAGCCAAGAAGGGGGGCCAGGCGCCGGGGAGCTGTTTTTT. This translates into CASSQEGGPGAGELFF.

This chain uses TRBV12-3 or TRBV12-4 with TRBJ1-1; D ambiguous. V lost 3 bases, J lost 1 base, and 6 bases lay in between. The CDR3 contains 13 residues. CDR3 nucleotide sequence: TGTGCCAGCAGTTTTTCAGCGAACACTGAAGCTTTCTTT. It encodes CASSFSANTEAFF.

The CDR3 reads CASSPGLKEQFF. The CDR3 nucleotides read TGCGCCAGCAGCCCGGGACTAAAAGAGCAGTTCTTC. V is TRBV4-3 and J is TRBJ2-1; 7 nucleotides agree with TRBD2. Germline V CDR1 and CDR2: LGHNA, YSLEER. With 4 bases clipped from V and 10 bases from J, the junction kept 4 bases outside the gene matches. The length of the CDR3 is 12 residues.